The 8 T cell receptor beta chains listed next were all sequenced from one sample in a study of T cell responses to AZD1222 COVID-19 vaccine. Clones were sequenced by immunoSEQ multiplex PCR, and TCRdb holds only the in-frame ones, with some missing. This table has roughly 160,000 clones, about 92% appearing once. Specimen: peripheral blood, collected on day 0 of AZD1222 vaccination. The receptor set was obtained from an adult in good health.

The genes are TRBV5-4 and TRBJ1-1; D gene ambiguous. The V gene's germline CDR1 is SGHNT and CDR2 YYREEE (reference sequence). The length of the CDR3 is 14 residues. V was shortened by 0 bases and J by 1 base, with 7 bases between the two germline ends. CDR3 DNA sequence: TGTGCCAGCAGCTTGGCCGGGGAGAACACTGAAGCTTTCTTT. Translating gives CASSLAGENTEAFF.

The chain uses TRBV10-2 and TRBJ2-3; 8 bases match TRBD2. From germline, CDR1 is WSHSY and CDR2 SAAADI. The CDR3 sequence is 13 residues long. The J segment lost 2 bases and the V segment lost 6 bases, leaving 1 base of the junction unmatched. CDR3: CASRTSATDTQYF. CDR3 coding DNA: TGCGCCAGCAGGACTAGCGCCACAGATACGCAGTATTTT.

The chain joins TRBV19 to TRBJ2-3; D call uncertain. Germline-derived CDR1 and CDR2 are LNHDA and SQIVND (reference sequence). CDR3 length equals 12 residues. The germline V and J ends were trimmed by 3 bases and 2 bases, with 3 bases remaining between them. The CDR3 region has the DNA TGTGCCAGTAGTATGACCACAGATACGCAGTATTTT. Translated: CASSMTTDTQYF. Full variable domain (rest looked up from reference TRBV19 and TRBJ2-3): DGGITQSPKYLFRKEGQNVTLSCEQNLNHDAMYWYRQDPGQGLRLIYYSQIVNDFQKGDIAEGYSVSREKKESFPLTVTSAQKNPTAFYLCASSMTTDTQYFGPGTRLTVL.

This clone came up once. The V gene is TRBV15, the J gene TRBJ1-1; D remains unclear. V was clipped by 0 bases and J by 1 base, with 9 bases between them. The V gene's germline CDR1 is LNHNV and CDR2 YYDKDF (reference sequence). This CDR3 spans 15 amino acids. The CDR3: CATSRDRSGNTEAFF. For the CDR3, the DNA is TGTGCCACCAGCAGAGATCGATCGGGGAACACTGAAGCTTTCTTT. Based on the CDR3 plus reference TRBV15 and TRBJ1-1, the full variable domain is DAMVIQNPRYQVTQFGKPVTLSCSQTLNHNVMYWYQQKSSQAPKLLFHYYDKDFNNEADTPDNFQSRRPNTSFCFLDIRSPGLGDTAMYLCATSRDRSGNTEAFFGQGTRLTVV.

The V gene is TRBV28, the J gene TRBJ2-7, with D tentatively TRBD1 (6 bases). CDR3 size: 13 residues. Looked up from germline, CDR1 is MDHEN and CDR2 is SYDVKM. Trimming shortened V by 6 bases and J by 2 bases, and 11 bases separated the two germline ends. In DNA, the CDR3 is TGTGCCAGCAGCGGGACAACCCCCTACGAGCAGTACTTC. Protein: CASSGTTPYEQYF. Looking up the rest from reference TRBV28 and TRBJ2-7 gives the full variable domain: DVKVTQSSRYLVKRTGEKVFLECVQDMDHENMFWYRQDPGLGLRLIYFSYDVKMKEKGDIPEGYSVSREKKERFSLILESASTNQTSMYLCASSGTTPYEQYFGPGTRLTVT.

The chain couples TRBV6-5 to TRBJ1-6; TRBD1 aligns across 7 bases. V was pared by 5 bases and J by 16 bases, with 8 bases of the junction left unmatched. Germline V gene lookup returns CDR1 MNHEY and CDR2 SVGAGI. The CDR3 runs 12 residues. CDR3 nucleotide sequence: TGTGCCAGCAGTACGGAGGGACAGATACTCCACTTT. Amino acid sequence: CASSTEGQILHF.

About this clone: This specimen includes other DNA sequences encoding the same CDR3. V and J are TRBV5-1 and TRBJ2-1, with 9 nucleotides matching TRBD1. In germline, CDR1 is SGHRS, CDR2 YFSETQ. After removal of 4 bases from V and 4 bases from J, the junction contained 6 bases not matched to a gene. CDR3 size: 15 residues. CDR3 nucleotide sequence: TGCGCCAGCAGCCTAGACAGGGGGACATACAATGAGCAGTTCTTC. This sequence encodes CASSLDRGTYNEQFF. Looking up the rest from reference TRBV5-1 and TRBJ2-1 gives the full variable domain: KAGVTQTPRYLIKTRGQQVTLSCSPISGHRSVSWYQQTPGQGLQFLFEYFSETQRNKGNFPGRFSGRQFSNSRSEMNVSTLELGDSALYLCASSLDRGTYNEQFFGPGTRLTVL.

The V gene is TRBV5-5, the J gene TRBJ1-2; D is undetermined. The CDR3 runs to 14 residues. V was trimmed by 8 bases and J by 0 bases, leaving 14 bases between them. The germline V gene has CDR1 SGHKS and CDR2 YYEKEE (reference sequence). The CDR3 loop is CASNQGPANYGYTF. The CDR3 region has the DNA TGTGCCAGTAACCAAGGGCCAGCTAACTATGGCTACACCTTC. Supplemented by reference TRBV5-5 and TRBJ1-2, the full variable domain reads DAGVTQSPTHLIKTRGQQVTLRCSPISGHKSVSWYQQVLGQGPQFIFQYYEKEERGRGNFPDRFSARQFPNYSSELNVNALLLGDSALYLCASNQGPANYGYTFGSGTRLTVV.